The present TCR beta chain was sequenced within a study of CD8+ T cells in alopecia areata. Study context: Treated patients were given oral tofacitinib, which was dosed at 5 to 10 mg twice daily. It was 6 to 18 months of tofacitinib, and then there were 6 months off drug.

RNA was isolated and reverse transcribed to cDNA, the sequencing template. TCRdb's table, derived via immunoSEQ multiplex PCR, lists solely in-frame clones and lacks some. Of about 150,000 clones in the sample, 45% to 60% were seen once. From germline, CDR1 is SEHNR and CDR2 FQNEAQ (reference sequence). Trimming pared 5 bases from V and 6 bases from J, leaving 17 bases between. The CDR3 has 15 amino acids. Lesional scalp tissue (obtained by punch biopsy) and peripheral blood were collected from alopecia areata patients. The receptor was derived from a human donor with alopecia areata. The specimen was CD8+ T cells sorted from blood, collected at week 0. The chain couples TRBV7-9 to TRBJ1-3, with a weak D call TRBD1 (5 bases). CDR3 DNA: TGTGCCAGCAGCGAGGACATCCCCGGGGAAAACACCATATATTTT. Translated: CASSEDIPGENTIYF. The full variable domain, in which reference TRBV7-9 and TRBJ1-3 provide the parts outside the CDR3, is DTGVSQNPRHKITKRGQNVTFRCDPISEHNRLYWYRQTLGQGPEFLTYFQNEAQLEKSRLLSDRFSAERPKGSFSTLEIQRTEQGDSAMYLCASSEDIPGENTIYFGEGSWLTVV.